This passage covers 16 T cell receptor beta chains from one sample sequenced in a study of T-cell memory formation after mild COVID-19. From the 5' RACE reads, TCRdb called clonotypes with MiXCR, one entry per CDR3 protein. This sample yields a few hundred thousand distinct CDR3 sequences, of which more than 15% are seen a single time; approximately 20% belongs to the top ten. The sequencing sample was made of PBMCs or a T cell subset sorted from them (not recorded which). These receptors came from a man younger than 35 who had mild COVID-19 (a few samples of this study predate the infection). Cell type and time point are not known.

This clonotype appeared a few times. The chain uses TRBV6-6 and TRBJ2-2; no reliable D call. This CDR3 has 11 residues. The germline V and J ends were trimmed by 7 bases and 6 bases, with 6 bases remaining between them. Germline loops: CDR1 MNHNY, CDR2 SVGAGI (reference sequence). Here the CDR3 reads CASTGSGELFF. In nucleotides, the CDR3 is TGTGCCAGCACTGGTTCCGGGGAGCTGTTTTTT.

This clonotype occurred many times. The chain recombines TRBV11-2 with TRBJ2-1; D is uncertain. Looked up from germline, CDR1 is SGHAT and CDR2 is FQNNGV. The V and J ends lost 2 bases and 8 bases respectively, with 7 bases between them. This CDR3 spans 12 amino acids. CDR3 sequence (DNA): TGTGCCAGCAGCTTACATGGCGATGAGCAGTTCTTC. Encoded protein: CASSLHGDEQFF.

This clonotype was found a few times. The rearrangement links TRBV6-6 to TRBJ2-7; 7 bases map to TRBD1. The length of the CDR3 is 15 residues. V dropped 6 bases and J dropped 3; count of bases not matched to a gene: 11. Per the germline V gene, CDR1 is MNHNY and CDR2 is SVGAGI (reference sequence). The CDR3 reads CASRKPRDSLYEQYF. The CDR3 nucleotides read TGTGCCAGCAGAAAACCCCGGGACAGCCTCTACGAGCAGTACTTC.

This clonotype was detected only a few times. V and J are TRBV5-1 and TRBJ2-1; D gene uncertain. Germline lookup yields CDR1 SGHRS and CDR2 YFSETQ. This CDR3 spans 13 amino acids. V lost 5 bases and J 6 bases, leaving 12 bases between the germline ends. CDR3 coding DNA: TGCGCCAGCAGTCCTAGGTATAGCAATGAGCAGTTCTTC. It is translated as CASSPRYSNEQFF.

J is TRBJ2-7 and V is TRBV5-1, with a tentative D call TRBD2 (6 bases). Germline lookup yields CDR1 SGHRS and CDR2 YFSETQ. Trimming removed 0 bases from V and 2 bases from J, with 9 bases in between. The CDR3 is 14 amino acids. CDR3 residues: CASSLAAGTYEQYF. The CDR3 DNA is TGCGCCAGCAGCTTGGCCGCGGGAACCTACGAGCAGTACTTC.

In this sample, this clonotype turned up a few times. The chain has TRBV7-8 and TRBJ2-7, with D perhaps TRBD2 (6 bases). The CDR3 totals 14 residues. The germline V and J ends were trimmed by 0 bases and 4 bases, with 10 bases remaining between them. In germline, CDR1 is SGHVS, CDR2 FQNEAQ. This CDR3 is CASSLAAGGYEQYV. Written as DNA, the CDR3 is TGTGCCAGCAGCTTAGCGGCCGGAGGGTACGAGCAGTACGTC.

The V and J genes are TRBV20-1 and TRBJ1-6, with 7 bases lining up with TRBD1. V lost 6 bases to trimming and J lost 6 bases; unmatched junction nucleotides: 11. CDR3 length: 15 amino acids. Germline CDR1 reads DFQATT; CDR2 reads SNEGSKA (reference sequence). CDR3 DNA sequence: TGCAGTGCCCCGAGGGCGACAGGGAGTAATTCACCCCTCCACTTT. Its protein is CSAPRATGSNSPLHF.

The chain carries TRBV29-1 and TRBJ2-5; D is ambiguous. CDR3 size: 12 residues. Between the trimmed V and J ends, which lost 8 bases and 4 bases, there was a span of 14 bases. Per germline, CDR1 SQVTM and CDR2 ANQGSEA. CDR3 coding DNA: TGCAGCATCTCCGGTGGGGTAGAGACCCAGTACTTC. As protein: CSISGGVETQYF.

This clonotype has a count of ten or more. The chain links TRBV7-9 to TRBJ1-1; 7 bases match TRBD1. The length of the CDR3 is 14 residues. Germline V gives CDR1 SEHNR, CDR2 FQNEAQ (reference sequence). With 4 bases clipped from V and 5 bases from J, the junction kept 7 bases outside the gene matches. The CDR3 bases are TGTGCCAGCAGCTCGAGGGGGCGAGGAACTGAAGCTTTCTTT. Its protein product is CASSSRGRGTEAFF.

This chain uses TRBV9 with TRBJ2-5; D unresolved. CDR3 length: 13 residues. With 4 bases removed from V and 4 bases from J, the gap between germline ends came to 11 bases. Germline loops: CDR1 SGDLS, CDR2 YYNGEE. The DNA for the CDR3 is TGTGCCAGCAGCCCAACCCTCGGAGAGACCCAGTACTTC. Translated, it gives CASSPTLGETQYF.

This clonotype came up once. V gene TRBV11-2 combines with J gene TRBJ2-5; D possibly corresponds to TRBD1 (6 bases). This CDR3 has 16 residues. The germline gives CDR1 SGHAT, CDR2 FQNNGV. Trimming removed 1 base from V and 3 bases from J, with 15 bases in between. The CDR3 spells CASSLVPGAEEETQYF. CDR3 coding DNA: TGTGCCAGCAGCTTAGTTCCAGGGGCCGAAGAAGAGACCCAGTACTTC.

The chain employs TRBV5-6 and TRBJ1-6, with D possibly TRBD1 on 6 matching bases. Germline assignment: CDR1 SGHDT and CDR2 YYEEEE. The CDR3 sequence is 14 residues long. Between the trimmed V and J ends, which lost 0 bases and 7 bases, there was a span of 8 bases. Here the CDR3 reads CASSLAQGNSPLHF. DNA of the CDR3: TGTGCCAGCAGCTTGGCCCAGGGGAATTCACCCCTCCACTTT.

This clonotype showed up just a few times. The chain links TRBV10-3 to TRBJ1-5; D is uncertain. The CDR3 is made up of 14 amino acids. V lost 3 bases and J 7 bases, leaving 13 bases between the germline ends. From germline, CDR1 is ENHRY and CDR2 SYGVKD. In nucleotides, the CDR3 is TGTGCCATCAGTGACCGGCAGGACGGGCAGCCCCAGCATTTT. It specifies CAISDRQDGQPQHF.

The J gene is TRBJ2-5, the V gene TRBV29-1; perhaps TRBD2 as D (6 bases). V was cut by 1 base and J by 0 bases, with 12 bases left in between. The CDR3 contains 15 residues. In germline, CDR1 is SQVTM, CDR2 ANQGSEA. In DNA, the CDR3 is TGCAGCGTTGAAGGGGTCGGGGACTACCAAGAGACCCAGTACTTC. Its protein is CSVEGVGDYQETQYF.

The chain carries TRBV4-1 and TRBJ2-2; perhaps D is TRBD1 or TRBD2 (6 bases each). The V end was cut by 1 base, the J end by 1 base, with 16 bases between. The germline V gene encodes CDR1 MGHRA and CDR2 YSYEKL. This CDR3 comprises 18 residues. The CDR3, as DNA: TGCGCCAGCAGCCAAGGAGGAGGGGGGAGCTTGAACACCGGGGAGCTGTTTTTT. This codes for CASSQGGGGSLNTGELFF.

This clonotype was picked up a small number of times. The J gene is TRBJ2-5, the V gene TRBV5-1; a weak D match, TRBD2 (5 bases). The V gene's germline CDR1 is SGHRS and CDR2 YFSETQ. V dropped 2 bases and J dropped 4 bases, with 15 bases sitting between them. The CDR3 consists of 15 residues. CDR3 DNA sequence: TGCGCCAGCAGCTTAGGAGGTTTAGGATTAGAGACCCAGTACTTC. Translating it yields CASSLGGLGLETQYF.